One and the same sample provided the 21 T cell receptor beta chains below, sequenced in a study of shared clonotypes between healthy human individuals (dated by TCRdb to the early 2020s). Libraries were constructed by the immunoSEQ multiplex PCR assay. Held by TCRdb, this immuneACCESS table contains in-frame sequences only and omits some clones. Under half of the omission traces to an unresolved V gene where checked; the cause of the rest is unknown. The sample table records fewer than 800,000 clones; approximately 90% of these occur just once. The ten biggest clones cover 20% to 25% of the sample. CD8 naive samples were obtained by positive selection for CCR7 among CD45RO-negative cells, yielding a CD45RA+CCR7+ population from which TemRA cells were excluded. The sequenced sample consisted of naive CD8+ T cells sorted from blood. The cell subset or site tag for this specimen amounts to: CD45RA+CCR7+. The receptors were gathered from a man aged 30 to 45 in good health.

In this sample, this clone turned up a few times. The V call is TRBV28, the J call TRBJ1-5; 9 bases agree with TRBD1. The CDR3 sequence is 19 residues long. Unmatched junction bases numbered 20, after V lost 6 bases and J lost 5 bases. Germline loops: CDR1 MDHEN, CDR2 SYDVKM. CDR3: CASRLTRFDRGNQDQPQHF. Here the CDR3 DNA reads TGTGCCAGCAGGCTTACTCGCTTCGACAGGGGGAACCAAGATCAGCCCCAGCATTTT.

This clone occurred once. V is TRBV9 and J is TRBJ2-3; D ambiguous. The V end lost 0 bases, the J end lost 1 base, and 12 bases lay between the germline ends. The V gene's germline CDR1 is SGDLS and CDR2 YYNGEE. The CDR3 has 16 residues. Here the CDR3 reads CASSVGTAVGTDTQYF. In DNA form, the CDR3 reads TGTGCCAGCAGCGTAGGCACGGCAGTGGGCACAGATACGCAGTATTTT.

This clone appeared once. V usage is TRBV7-6 and J usage is TRBJ2-3; a possible D gene is TRBD2 (6 bases). Germline CDR1 SGHVS, CDR2 FNYEAQ. The V end was cut by 2 bases, the J end by 4 bases, with 13 bases between. The CDR3 has 15 residues. The CDR3 DNA reads TGTGCCAGCAGCTTAAGAGACGGGAGCGCAGATACGCAGTATTTT. This sequence encodes CASSLRDGSADTQYF. Variable domain in full (rest from reference TRBV7-6 and TRBJ2-3): GAGVSQSPRYKVTKRGQDVALRCDPISGHVSLYWYRQALGQGPEFLTYFNYEAQQDKSGLPNDRFSAERPEGSISTLTIQRTEQRDSAMYRCASSLRDGSADTQYFGPGTRLTVL.

The J gene is TRBJ1-2, the V gene TRBV23-1; 7 positions agree with TRBD1. TRBV23-1 is recorded as an ORF, its role being uncertain. The CDR3 length is 10 residues. The junction had 2 bases not matched to a gene; V was cut back by 9 bases and J by 7 bases. The CDR3 sequence: CARTGFGYTF. The CDR3 bases are TGCGCCAGGACAGGGTTTGGCTACACCTTC.

The chain carries TRBV5-1 and TRBJ2-1, with D hard to call. The CDR3 sequence is 16 residues long. The V gene's germline CDR1 is SGHRS and CDR2 YFSETQ. V was cut by 4 bases and J by 10 bases, with 24 bases left in between. As DNA, the CDR3 is TGCGCCAGCAGCGCCATCTCGACGGGCCAAATTATGGAGCAGTTCTTC. It encodes CASSAISTGQIMEQFF.

CDR3 nucleotide sequence: TGCACCAGCACCCCTATGTCAGCTCGGAGGGGAAGACATCAGCCCCAGCATTTT. The encoded protein is CTSTPMSARRGRHQPQHF. V is TRBV1 and J is TRBJ1-5. TRBV1 is a documented pseudogene. The CDR3 has 18 amino acids.

The rearrangement joins TRBV27 to TRBJ2-1, with TRBD1 as a possible D gene (6 bases). Deletions cut 7 bases from V and 5 bases from J, with 15 bases between. The CDR3 covers 14 residues. CDR1 and CDR2 from the germline V gene are MNHEY and SMNVEV (reference sequence). CDR3 amino acids: CASKYLDRHNEQFF. CDR3 coding DNA: TGTGCCAGCAAATACTTGGACAGACACAATGAGCAGTTCTTC.

V and J are TRBV7-8 and TRBJ1-1; no clear D. CDR1 and CDR2 (germline): SGHVS, FQNEAQ. The CDR3 spans 14 residues. The V and J ends lost 0 bases and 5 bases respectively, with 10 bases between them. CDR3 DNA: TGTGCCAGCAGCTTAGCGATCGGCGGAACTGAAGCTTTCTTT. Translated, it gives CASSLAIGGTEAFF.

V gene TRBV29-1 combines with J gene TRBJ2-1; 8 nucleotides agree with TRBD2. Germline-derived CDR1 and CDR2 are SQVTM and ANQGSEA. The CDR3 has 15 amino acids. After removal of 6 bases from V and 5 bases from J, the junction contained 12 bases not matched to a gene. This CDR3 reads CSVDSAGLDDNEQFF. The CDR3 region has the DNA TGCAGCGTGGACTCGGCGGGACTAGACGACAATGAGCAGTTCTTC.

The chain has TRBV9 and TRBJ2-3; 9 bases fit TRBD2. Trimming removed 4 bases from V and 4 bases from J; junction bases left unmatched: 13. Germline values: CDR1 SGDLS, CDR2 YYNGEE. This CDR3 has 17 amino acids. DNA of the CDR3: TGTGCCAGCAGCCCCTCCCTTGGGCGGGAGGGCGCAGATACGCAGTATTTT. This sequence encodes CASSPSLGREGADTQYF.

This clone has just one count. The CDR3 loop reads CASSLVARGLETQYF. CDR3 nucleotide sequence: TGTGCCAGCAGTCTCGTAGCCCGGGGGCTCGAGACCCAGTACTTC. This chain joins TRBV7-9 and TRBJ2-5; D may correspond to TRBD1 or TRBD2 (6 bases each). Trimming stripped 6 bases from V and 5 bases from J, with 19 bases between. The CDR3 is 15 amino acids. Germline assignment: CDR1 SEHNR and CDR2 FQNEAQ (reference sequence).

The rearrangement uses TRBV2 and TRBJ2-5; 8 nucleotides line up with TRBD1. Germline CDR1 and CDR2: SNHLY and FYNNEI. With V trimmed by 11 bases and J by 1 base, 9 bases remained unmatched. The CDR3 contains 14 residues. CDR3 bases: TGTGCCGCAGAGGGAGACAGGGGCCAAGAGACCCAGTACTTC. Protein: CAAEGDRGQETQYF.

The chain carries TRBV10-1 and TRBJ2-7, with 8 bases identical to TRBD1. Germline V lookup: CDR1 WNHNN, CDR2 SYGVQD (reference sequence). CDR3 size: 14 residues. The V gene end was trimmed by 4 bases and the J gene end by 2 bases; junction bases not matched to a gene: 4. The CDR3 nucleotides read TGCGCCAGCAGTGCCGGGACAGGAACCTACGAGCAGTACTTC. The encoded protein is CASSAGTGTYEQYF.

The gene calls are TRBV5-8 and TRBJ2-5; TRBD2 agrees at 13 bases. The CDR3 contains 17 residues. J lost 2 bases, V lost 1 base, and 5 bases had no gene match. CDR1 is SGHTS, CDR2 YDEGEE, per germline. CDR3 residues: CASSLMTSGRLQETQYF. The DNA for the CDR3 is TGTGCCAGCAGCTTGATGACTAGCGGGAGGTTACAAGAGACCCAGTACTTC.

The chain employs TRBV6-6 and TRBJ2-7; the D gene is possibly TRBD2 (6 bases). Trimming shortened V by 5 bases and J by 3 bases, and 14 bases separated the two germline ends. The CDR3 is 14 amino acids. Germline assignment: CDR1 MNHNY and CDR2 SVGAGI (reference sequence). Here the CDR3 reads CASSPPLGGYEQYF. The CDR3 region has the DNA TGTGCCAGCAGTCCCCCGCTGGGGGGCTACGAGCAGTACTTC.

The V gene is TRBV16, the J gene TRBJ2-2; D tentatively reads TRBD1 or TRBD2 (5 bases each). This CDR3 region has 14 residues. The V and J ends lost 5 bases and 7 bases respectively, with 14 bases between them. From germline, CDR1 is KGHSY and CDR2 FQNENV. DNA for the CDR3: TGTGCCAGCAGCGGGACGGGGATCGGCGGGGAGCTGTTTTTT. It translates to CASSGTGIGGELFF.

This rearrangement joins TRBV7-9 to TRBJ2-3; TRBD2 agrees at 12 bases. Germline V gives CDR1 SEHNR, CDR2 FQNEAQ (reference sequence). CDR3 length: 16 residues. With V trimmed by 3 bases and J by 4 bases, 5 bases remained unmatched. CDR3 protein: CASSFPTSGSPDTQYF. DNA of the CDR3: TGTGCCAGCAGCTTCCCGACTAGCGGGAGTCCAGATACGCAGTATTTT.

The chain combines TRBV7-2 with TRBJ2-7; 10 bases align to TRBD1. The CDR3 consists of 17 residues. The ends lost 4 bases at V and 3 bases at J; junction bases unmatched: 12. Germline assignment: CDR1 SGHTA and CDR2 FQGNSA. The CDR3 protein is CASSWATGGERGYEQYF. In DNA, the CDR3 is TGTGCCAGCAGCTGGGCGACAGGGGGCGAACGGGGCTACGAGCAGTACTTC.

The J gene is TRBJ2-7, the V gene TRBV4-3; 9 nucleotides agree with TRBD1. Germline V gene lookup returns CDR1 LGHNA and CDR2 YSLEER. The ends lost 4 bases at V and 6 bases at J; junction bases unmatched: 10. This CDR3 contains 15 residues. CDR3 coding DNA: TGCGCCAGCAGCCCCAGCCGGACAGGGGTCTTCGAGCAGTACTTC. Translation: CASSPSRTGVFEQYF.

J is TRBJ2-7 and V is TRBV2, with no clear D. Trimming removed 1 base from V and 2 bases from J, with 6 bases in between. The CDR3 sequence is 13 residues long. CDR1 is SNHLY and CDR2 is FYNNEI in the germline V gene. Written as DNA, the CDR3 is TGTGCCAGCAGTGAAGGCCCCACCTACGAGCAGTACTTC. This encodes CASSEGPTYEQYF.

V usage is TRBV21-1 and J usage is TRBJ2-7; the D segment call TRBD2 is taken from the table without a DNA check. TRBV21-1 constitutes a pseudogene. This CDR3 contains 22 residues. CDR3 sequence reads: CASSEKGLAGGPPSCYDYEQYF. The CDR3, as DNA: TGTGCCAGCAGCGAAAAAGGACTAGCGGGAGGGCCGCCATCATGCTACGACTACGAGCAGTACTTC.